This is a list of T cell receptor beta chains from one sample in a study of blood T cell repertoires in COVID-19. Sequencing used immunoSEQ multiplex PCR; TCRdb keeps in-frame clones, though not all of them. Counted here are some 70,000 clones, more than 65% occurring once; the ten biggest clones make up roughly a tenth. Sequenced input: peripheral blood. The receptor source for this set is a woman aged 45-65 years with acute or convalescent COVID-19. Both conserved end residues are part of each CDR3. D genes are given only for firm matches. For some rows the clone size is stated as once, few or many, or as a class when expanded; others skip it.

>.|TRBJ1-6|TRBV30|few
CAWSNNSPLHF
TGTGCCTGGAGCAATAATTCACCCCTCCACTTT
>TRBD1|TRBJ2-1|TRBV27|many
CASLSGTASSYNEQFF
TGTGCCAGCCTGAGTGGGACAGCGAGCTCCTACAATGAGCAGTTCTTC
>TRBD2|TRBJ2-5|TRBV7-6|few
CASSPRTREGFEETQYF
TGTGCCAGCAGCCCACGGACTAGGGAGGGCTTCGAGGAGACCCAGTACTTC
>.|TRBJ2-5|TRBV11-2|once
CASSRETKETQYF
TGTGCCAGCAGCCGGGAGACTAAAGAGACCCAGTACTTC
>.|TRBJ2-1|TRBV4-1|.
CASSQVQVEQFF
TGCGCCAGCAGCCAAGTTCAGGTGGAGCAGTTCTTC
>TRBD2|TRBJ2-1|TRBV4-1|.
CASSQEGLLAGNEQFF
TGCGCCAGCAGCCAAGAAGGGTTACTAGCGGGGAACGAGCAGTTCTTC
>.|TRBJ2-7|TRBV28|once
CASKSPGVLSYEQYF
TGTGCCAGCAAATCCCCCGGAGTCCTCTCCTACGAGCAGTACTTC
>TRBD1|TRBJ2-1|TRBV27|.
CASSFRDRGGNEQFF
TGTGCCAGCAGTTTTCGTGACAGGGGGGGGAATGAGCAGTTCTTC
>.|TRBJ2-3|TRBV6-5|.
CASSTVISTDTQYF
TGTGCCAGCAGTACAGTGATTAGCACAGATACGCAGTATTTT
>.|TRBJ1-2|TRBV24-1|.
CATSENRFGYTF
TGTGCCACCAGTGAGAACAGGTTTGGCTACACCTTC
>.|TRBJ1-4|TRBV18|.
CASSPNAVATNEKLFF
TGTGCCAGCTCACCCAATGCGGTCGCAACTAATGAAAAACTGTTTTTT
>.|TRBJ2-7|TRBV7-2|.
CASSLGGGYEQYF
TGTGCCAGCAGCTTAGGGGGAGGCTACGAGCAGTACTTC
>.|TRBJ1-1|TRBV30|once
CAWSVLALAEAFF
TGTGCCTGGAGTGTTTTAGCTCTGGCTGAAGCTTTCTTT
>.|TRBJ1-1|TRBV2|.
CASRITGGNTEAFF
TGTGCCAGCAGGATAACAGGTGGGAACACTGAAGCTTTCTTT
>.|TRBJ2-7|TRBV18|.
CASSPPQVYEQYF
TGTGCCAGCTCACCACCGCAGGTGTACGAGCAGTACTTC
>.|TRBJ1-1|TRBV6-6|.
CASSYAEMNTEAFF
TGTGCCAGCAGTTATGCAGAAATGAACACTGAAGCTTTCTTT
>.|TRBJ1-1|TRBV30|.
CAWDPPGANTEAFF
TGTGCCTGGGATCCACCGGGAGCGAACACTGAAGCTTTCTTT
>TRBD1|TRBJ2-3|TRBV29-1|once
CSAWANDRGPTDTQYF
TGCAGCGCGTGGGCCAACGACAGGGGGCCCACAGATACGCAGTATTTT
>TRBD1|TRBJ1-1|TRBV7-6|.
CASSLGTGGMSDTEAFF
TGTGCCAGCAGCCTTGGGACAGGGGGCATGTCGGACACTGAAGCTTTCTTT
>.|TRBJ2-3|TRBV2|.
CASQKTTSLSTDTQYF
TGTGCCAGCCAAAAAACTACTAGCCTAAGCACAGATACGCAGTATTTT
>TRBD2|TRBJ2-7|TRBV7-2|few
CASISPSGSSEQYF
TGTGCCAGCATATCCCCTAGCGGGAGCAGTGAGCAGTACTTC
>.|TRBJ1-6|TRBV19|.
CASSTAESSPLHF
TGTGCCAGTAGTACCGCAGAAAGTTCACCCCTCCACTTT
>TRBD1|TRBJ1-2|TRBV6-2/TRBV6-3|.
CASSLDRADGYTF
TGTGCCAGCAGCCTGGACAGGGCGGATGGCTACACCTTC
>.|TRBJ1-4|TRBV20-1|.
CSASPRAGTNEKLFF
TGCAGTGCTAGTCCTCGGGCGGGAACTAATGAAAAACTGTTTTTT
>.|TRBJ2-7|TRBV5-1|.
CASSLEGWAYEQYF
TGCGCCAGCAGCTTGGAGGGGTGGGCCTACGAGCAGTACTTC
>.|TRBJ2-1|TRBV7-2|.
CASSRRLRISYNEQFF
TGTGCCAGCAGCCGTCGACTGAGGATTTCCTACAATGAGCAGTTCTTC
>.|TRBJ1-1|TRBV3-1/TRBV3-2|.
CASSRGQFGTEAFF
TGTGCCAGCAGCAGGGGACAATTCGGCACTGAAGCTTTCTTT
>.|TRBJ1-2|TRBV19|.
CASSIRGLNYGYTF
TGTGCCAGTAGTATTCGGGGATTGAACTATGGCTACACCTTC
>.|TRBJ1-2|TRBV29-1|.
CSHSAGRGGYGYTF
TGCAGCCACTCGGCAGGGCGGGGTGGCTATGGCTACACCTTC
>TRBD1|TRBJ1-3|TRBV7-2|.
CASSLTGGGNTIYF
TGTGCCAGCAGCTTAACAGGGGGGGGAAACACCATATATTTT
>TRBD1|TRBJ2-3|TRBV12-3/TRBV12-4|.
CASRPGQRDTQYF
TGTGCCAGCAGGCCGGGACAGCGCGATACGCAGTATTTT
>TRBD1|TRBJ1-2|TRBV7-9|.
CASSLGDRGRNGYTF
TGTGCCAGCAGCTTAGGGGACAGGGGACGGAATGGCTACACCTTC
>TRBD2|TRBJ2-7|TRBV9|.
CASSPTSESSYEQYF
TGTGCCAGCAGCCCAACTAGCGAAAGCTCCTACGAGCAGTACTTC
>.|TRBJ1-3|TRBV5-4|.
CASSLGSGDLSGNTIYF
TGTGCCAGCAGCTTGGGATCAGGGGATCTCTCTGGAAACACCATATATTTT
>.|TRBJ2-5|TRBV2|.
CASSEVVREETQYF
TGTGCCAGCAGTGAAGTTGTTAGAGAAGAGACCCAGTACTTC
>.|TRBJ1-1|TRBV19|few
CASSIKLSTEAFF
TGTGCCAGTAGTATTAAGTTGAGCACTGAAGCTTTCTTT
>TRBD1|TRBJ1-4|TRBV5-1|few
CASSGTANEKLFF
TGCGCCAGCAGTGGGACAGCAAATGAAAAACTGTTTTTT
>.|TRBJ2-2|TRBV7-8|.
CASSPSPGLNGELFF
TGTGCCAGCAGCCCATCCCCGGGACTTAACGGGGAGCTGTTTTTT
>.|TRBJ2-3|TRBV7-2|.
CASSQNTDTQYF
TGTGCCAGCAGCCAGAACACAGATACGCAGTATTTT
>.|TRBJ2-3|TRBV7-9|.
CASSLYTGDTQYF
TGTGCCAGCAGCTTATATACCGGAGATACGCAGTATTTT
>.|TRBJ2-1|TRBV21-1|.
CASSKAFGLAEINNEQFF
TGTGCCAGCAGCAAAGCCTTCGGACTAGCGGAGATCAACAATGAGCAGTTCTTC
>TRBD2|TRBJ2-3|TRBV9|.
CASSISGRDTDTQYF
TGTGCCAGCAGCATAAGCGGGAGGGACACAGATACGCAGTATTTT
>TRBD1|TRBJ1-4|TRBV5-1|.
CASSRDRTNEKLFF
TGCGCCAGCAGCAGGGACAGAACTAATGAAAAACTGTTTTTT
>TRBD1|TRBJ1-1|TRBV29-1|.
CSVTGEVTEAFF
TGCAGCGTGACAGGGGAGGTCACTGAAGCTTTCTTT
>.|TRBJ2-7|TRBV19|.
CASRSSGSYEQYF
TGTGCCAGTAGAAGTAGCGGAAGCTACGAGCAGTACTTC
>.|TRBJ1-2|TRBV5-1|.
CASSTDIDYGYTF
TGCGCCAGCAGCACTGACATCGATTATGGCTACACCTTC
>.|TRBJ1-1|TRBV2|once
CATEPEADTEAFF
TGTGCCACCGAGCCAGAGGCGGACACTGAAGCTTTCTTT
>TRBD2|TRBJ2-7|TRBV5-5|.
CASSLGLAGLYEQYF
TGTGCCAGCAGCTTGGGACTAGCGGGGCTCTACGAGCAGTACTTC
>TRBD1|TRBJ2-1|TRBV2|.
CASSDRDSRNNEQFF
TGTGCCAGCAGTGATCGGGACAGCCGGAACAATGAGCAGTTCTTC
>.|TRBJ2-7|TRBV4-3|.
CASSQVLQDNYEQYF
TGCGCCAGCAGCCAAGTCTTGCAGGACAACTACGAGCAGTACTTC
>.|TRBJ1-1|TRBV12-5|few
CASGLSSGMWAEAFF
TGTGCTAGTGGTTTATCGTCAGGGATGTGGGCTGAAGCTTTCTTT
>.|TRBJ1-6|TRBV4-3|.
CASSQGEVSPLHF
TGCGCCAGCAGCCAAGGGGAGGTTTCACCCCTCCACTTT
>.|TRBJ1-3|TRBV20-1|.
CSASDPDRRDSGNTIYF
TGCAGTGCTAGTGACCCTGACAGAAGAGACTCTGGAAACACCATATATTTT